The next 7 T cell receptor beta chains were all read from a single sample in a study of T-cell reconstitution after alpha-beta-depleted transplantation in children. It was with unique molecular identifiers that the TCRbeta library was prepared. One entry per CDR3 protein results from TCRdb running MiXCR on the PCR reads. The profile shows roughly 500,000 distinct CDR3 sequences, approximately 32% of them singletons. The sequencing here drew on PBMCs from the stem cell graft donor, taken from the stem cell graft. Receptor source: a human donor who donated a stem cell graft to a child with aplastic anemia.

The genes are TRBV9 and TRBJ2-2, with D possibly TRBD2 on 5 matching bases. V was cut by 0 bases and J by 6 bases, with 12 bases left in between. Germline CDR1 and CDR2: SGDLS and YYNGEE. The CDR3 consists of 15 residues. This CDR3 is CASSVAARVPGELFF. CDR3 bases: TGTGCCAGCAGCGTAGCAGCGAGGGTCCCCGGGGAGCTGTTTTTT.

The J gene is TRBJ2-3, the V gene TRBV4-3, with 12 bases fitting TRBD2. The CDR3 sequence is 16 residues long. The germline V gene has CDR1 LGHNA and CDR2 YSLEER. The V and J ends lost 6 bases and 4 bases, in that order; junction bases with no gene match: 8. This chain's CDR3 is CASSRLAGGPSDTQYF. DNA of the CDR3: TGCGCCAGCAGTCGCCTAGCGGGAGGGCCATCAGATACGCAGTATTTT.

The genes are TRBV10-3 and TRBJ2-2; D uncertain. Germline CDR1 reads ENHRY; CDR2 reads SYGVKD. CDR3 length: 12 residues. V was pared by 6 bases and J by 4 bases, with 6 bases between. The CDR3 DNA sequence: TGTGCCATCAGCCCGACCACCGGGGAGCTGTTTTTT. Translated: CAISPTTGELFF.

This clonotype has a count of ten or more. The chain employs TRBV28 and TRBJ1-4, with 10 bases that match TRBD1. Trimming removed 1 base from V and 3 bases from J; junction bases left unmatched: 5. This CDR3 contains 17 residues. Germline CDR1 and CDR2: MDHEN and SYDVKM. Written as DNA, the CDR3 is TGTGCCAGCAGTTTATTGACAGGGGGCGAAGCTAATGAAAAACTGTTTTTT. Residues: CASSLLTGGEANEKLFF.

V usage is TRBV28 and J usage is TRBJ1-5; 11 positions match TRBD1. This CDR3 is built from 16 residues. The J segment lost 2 bases and the V segment lost 10 bases, leaving 10 bases of the junction unmatched. Germline loops: CDR1 MDHEN, CDR2 SYDVKM. The CDR3 DNA reads as TGTGCCACGATTGGACAGGGGGCGCTTCGCAATCAGCCCCAGCATTTT. It yields the protein CATIGQGALRNQPQHF.

J is TRBJ1-1 and V is TRBV7-2; D gene unclear. The CDR3 consists of 15 residues. Trimming cost V 7 bases and J 2 bases, with 17 bases left between them. CDR1 is SGHTA, CDR2 FQGNSA, per germline. In nucleotides, the CDR3 is TGTGCCAGCACGGAGTCAGCCCCTATTAACACTGAAGCTTTCTTT. It is translated as CASTESAPINTEAFF.

The chain uses TRBV6-6 and TRBJ2-7, with 7 bases fitting TRBD2. Per the germline V gene, CDR1 is MNHNY and CDR2 is SVGAGI (reference sequence). The length of the CDR3 is 13 residues. V trimming: 0 bases; J trimming: 6 bases; junction bases outside the gene matches: 2. The CDR3 region is CASSYSRESEQYV. DNA of the CDR3: TGTGCCAGCAGTTACTCGCGGGAGAGCGAGCAGTACGTC.